This T cell receptor (beta chain) comes out of a study of siplizumab effects on memory and regulatory T cells. Here immunoSEQ multiplex PCR was the method, and the copy in TCRdb shows in-frame clones only, minus some. The table has about 100,000 clones, more than 85% seen once. This CDR3 is 11 amino acids long. V gave up 6 bases and J gave up 3 bases, with 6 bases separating them. Germline CDR1 SGHTA, CDR2 FQGNSA. Regarding this clone: Its antigen is undetermined.

Study results and limitations: Treg origin accounted for an average of around 69% of mappable alloreactive CD4+ clones with siplizumab and about 27% in controls. Naive T cells seemed more diverse than memory cells and seemed major alloresponse contributors.

The sequenced sample was CD4+ T cells sorted from blood. The sequence was obtained from a human donor in good health. This rearrangement joins TRBV7-2 to TRBJ2-7; the D is unclear. The DNA of the CDR3 is TGTGCCAGCAGTTTTCTCTACGAGCAGTACTTC. Translated, it gives CASSFLYEQYF.